This T cell receptor beta chain derives from a study of T-cell reconstitution after alpha-beta-depleted transplantation in children. Many counts were recorded for this clonotype. This sample's TCRbeta library carried unique molecular identifier barcodes. TCRdb re-analysed the PCR reads in MiXCR, keeping a single row per CDR3 protein. The sample holds almost 500,000 distinct CDR3 sequences, around 12% seen once. The V gene's germline CDR1 is SNHLY and CDR2 FYNNEI. The CDR3 is 16 residues long. Trimming removed 1 base from V and 0 bases from J, with 10 bases in between. The chain links TRBV2 to TRBJ2-4; D remains unclear. The TCR was taken from a human donor who donated a stem cell graft to a child with combined immunodeficiency. This specimen was PBMCs from the stem cell graft donor, taken from the stem cell graft. The CDR3 spells CASSEDSRLAKNIQYF. The CDR3 nucleotides read TGTGCCAGCAGTGAAGACTCAAGACTAGCCAAAAACATTCAGTACTTC.